The 11 T cell receptor beta chains below all came from one sample that was sequenced in a study of T-cell memory formation after mild COVID-19. TCRdb re-derived calls from the 5' RACE reads in MiXCR, one entry per CDR3 protein. Counted here are around 250,000 distinct CDR3 sequences, 15% to 20% occurring once; the ten biggest clones make up roughly 20%. Specimen: PBMCs or a T cell subset sorted from them (not recorded which). Source of these receptors: a man aged 18 to 29 who had mild COVID-19 (a few samples of this study predate the infection). Cell type and time point are not known.

A few counts support this clonotype. The chain is built from TRBV12-3 or TRBV12-4 and TRBJ2-3, with TRBD1 matching over 10 bases. The V gene end was trimmed by 1 base and the J gene end by 3 bases; junction bases not matched to a gene: 1. The CDR3 extends over 15 amino acids. The CDR3 bases are TGTGCCAGCAGTTTAGTGGACAGGGGGACAGATACGCAGTATTTT. Protein sequence: CASSLVDRGTDTQYF.

The chain joins TRBV29-1 to TRBJ1-1; 9 nucleotides align to TRBD1. The CDR3 is 14 amino acids. The V gene end was trimmed by 4 bases and the J gene end by 6 bases; junction bases not matched to a gene: 9. The V gene's germline CDR1 is SQVTM and CDR2 ANQGSEA. CDR3 loop: CSVVQGARIAEAFF. CDR3 nucleotides: TGCAGCGTTGTACAGGGGGCGCGTATCGCTGAAGCTTTCTTT.

The CDR3, as DNA: TGTGCCAGCAGCCCGAGACATGCAACTAATGAAAAACTGTTTTTT. Its translation is CASSPRHATNEKLFF. The rearrangement joins TRBV7-2 to TRBJ1-4; D gene uncertain. Trimming cost V 5 bases and J 0 bases, with 10 bases left between them. Germline-derived CDR1 and CDR2 are SGHTA and FQGNSA. The CDR3 is 15 amino acids.

The chain uses TRBV6-5 and TRBJ1-2; 7 bases are shared with TRBD1. Germline lookup yields CDR1 MNHEY and CDR2 SVGAGI. CDR3 length equals 15 residues. The junction had 7 bases not matched to a gene; V was cut back by 3 bases and J by 3 bases. CDR3 bases: TGTGCCAGCAGTTATACCGACAGGGTGGACTATGGCTACACCTTC. Its translation: CASSYTDRVDYGYTF.

This clonotype was observed at least ten times. This rearrangement joins TRBV12-3 or TRBV12-4 to TRBJ2-5; D not resolved. This CDR3 spans 13 amino acids. Trimming stripped 6 bases from V and 2 bases from J, with 10 bases between. The chain's CDR3 is CASRLNGQETQYF. The CDR3, as DNA: TGTGCCAGCAGGCTCAACGGGCAAGAGACCCAGTACTTC.

The V gene is TRBV14, the J gene TRBJ1-3; D is unresolved. Germline-derived CDR1 and CDR2 are SGHDN and FVKESK. The CDR3 is 14 residues long. V lost 5 bases and J lost 0, with 8 bases in between. The CDR3 bases are TGTGCCAGCAGCAGGTTGAGCTCTGGAAACACCATATATTTT. Translation: CASSRLSSGNTIYF.

The V and J genes are TRBV24-1 and TRBJ1-1, with 7 bases lining up with TRBD1. The germline CDR1 and CDR2 sequences are KGHDR and SFDVKD. After removal of 5 bases from V and 4 bases from J, the junction contained 15 bases not matched to a gene. This CDR3 region has 17 residues. CDR3 sequence reads: CATSAYLWDSQGTEAFF. CDR3 DNA: TGTGCCACCAGTGCATACCTTTGGGACAGCCAGGGCACTGAAGCTTTCTTT.

The chain recombines TRBV6-5 with TRBJ2-3; 7 bases line up with TRBD1. The CDR3 is 16 amino acids. V was pared by 4 bases and J by 2 bases, with 9 bases of the junction left unmatched. CDR1 is MNHEY and CDR2 is SVGAGI in the germline V gene. CDR3 amino acids: CASSSRDSGYTDTQYF. The CDR3 DNA reads TGTGCCAGCAGTTCACGGGACAGCGGATACACAGATACGCAGTATTTT.

V is TRBV6-5 and J is TRBJ2-5; D gene ambiguous. Germline loops: CDR1 MNHEY, CDR2 SVGAGI. The CDR3 length is 13 residues. Trimming pared 6 bases from V and 1 base from J, leaving 9 bases between. Written as DNA, the CDR3 is TGTGCCAGCAGCTCTACCAGCCAAGAGACCCAGTACTTC. It codes for CASSSTSQETQYF.

Many counts were recorded for this clonotype. The CDR3 is CASSISGGQYNEQFF. The DNA of the CDR3 is TGTGCCAGCAGTATCAGCGGGGGGCAATACAATGAGCAGTTCTTC. The gene calls are TRBV6-4 and TRBJ2-1; 9 nucleotides line up with TRBD2. Germline trimming cut 5 bases from V and 4 bases from J; bases unmatched to any gene: 6. Germline values: CDR1 MRHNA, CDR2 SNTAGT. The CDR3 sequence is 15 residues long.

This chain joins TRBV28 and TRBJ2-1; D is ambiguous. The CDR3 is 12 residues long. Trimming removed 5 bases from V and 7 bases from J, with 9 bases in between. The germline CDR1 and CDR2 sequences are MDHEN and SYDVKM. CDR3 residues: CASSTYKNEQFF. The CDR3 DNA is TGTGCCAGCAGTACCTACAAAAATGAGCAGTTCTTC.